The 8 T cell receptor beta chains listed next were all sequenced from one sample in a study of blood T cell repertoires in COVID-19. TCRdb keeps only in-frame clones here, not all; method: immunoSEQ multiplex PCR. This sample has 150,000 to 200,000 clones, with less than 85% found just once. The specimen was PBMCs or T cells enriched from blood (not recorded which). These receptors originate from a middle-aged man who had recovered from COVID-19.

The chain couples TRBV2 to TRBJ2-7; TRBD2 matches 13 bases. This CDR3 is 13 amino acids long. The ends lost 6 bases at V and 11 bases at J; junction bases unmatched: 7. Germline loops: CDR1 SNHLY, CDR2 FYNNEI. The CDR3, as DNA: TGTGCCAGCAGGACTAGCGGGGGGCCCAGCGAGTACTTC. Protein product: CASRTSGGPSEYF.

J is TRBJ2-7 and V is TRBV7-2; 9 bases agree with TRBD1. V lost 6 bases, J lost 2 bases, and 5 bases stayed unmatched. The CDR3 is 14 amino acids. CDR1 is SGHTA and CDR2 is FQGNSA in the germline V gene. Here the CDR3 reads CASSVQGAPYEQYF. CDR3 bases: TGTGCCAGCAGTGTACAGGGGGCCCCCTACGAGCAGTACTTC.

The chain has TRBV5-1 and TRBJ2-3; D is possibly TRBD1 (7 bases). The germline V gene has CDR1 SGHRS and CDR2 YFSETQ. There are 12 residues in the CDR3. The V end lost 4 bases, the J end lost 8 bases, and 11 bases lay between the germline ends. The CDR3 reads CASSPGGGTQYF. Written as DNA, the CDR3 is TGCGCCAGCAGCCCAGGGGGAGGTACGCAGTATTTT.

As to this clone: Germline is not matched at one junction end, which may reflect a read error. The chain employs TRBV23-1 and TRBJ1-2, with D unclear. TRBV23-1 is labeled an ORF, and its function is uncertain. This CDR3 is 10 amino acids long. The CDR3 region has the DNA TGCGCCAGCAGTCATCTCGATCCGGCCTTC. Amino acids: CASSHLDPAF.

J is TRBJ1-5 and V is TRBV5-1, with TRBD1 as a possible D gene (6 bases). The ends were cut back, 5 bases at V and 0 bases at J, with 12 bases in the middle. Germline CDR1 reads SGHRS; CDR2 reads YFSETQ. This CDR3 has 15 amino acids. The CDR3 reads CASRERDNSNQPQHF. CDR3 DNA sequence: TGCGCCAGCAGGGAACGGGACAATAGCAATCAGCCCCAGCATTTT.

V usage is TRBV18 and J usage is TRBJ1-5; 9 positions agree with TRBD1. Germline V gene lookup returns CDR1 KGHSH and CDR2 LQKENI. The V and J ends lost 6 bases and 2 bases, in that order; junction bases with no gene match: 8. The length of the CDR3 is 16 residues. DNA for the CDR3: TGTGCCAGCTCGCCGGGACAGGGTAGCGGCAATCAGCCCCAGCATTTT. Residues: CASSPGQGSGNQPQHF.

The chain uses TRBV19 and TRBJ1-6; TRBD1 aligns across 7 bases. In germline, CDR1 is LNHDA, CDR2 SQIVND (reference sequence). The CDR3 is 14 residues long. V was pared by 6 bases and J by 7 bases, with 6 bases of the junction left unmatched. The CDR3 region is CASSSGTENSPLHF. DNA for the CDR3: TGTGCCAGTAGCTCCGGGACAGAGAATTCACCCCTCCACTTT.

The genes are TRBV3-1 (or the pseudogene TRBV3-2) and TRBJ1-2; 11 positions match TRBD1. Germline assignment: CDR1 LGHDT and CDR2 YNNKEL (reference sequence). The CDR3 consists of 14 residues. Trimming at V came to 4 bases and at J to 7 bases, leaving 5 bases not matched to a gene. The CDR3: CASSLGQGALGYTF. As DNA, the CDR3 is TGTGCCAGCAGCCTTGGACAGGGGGCCCTTGGCTACACCTTC.